One sample yielded the 6 T cell receptor beta chains listed below, sequenced in a study of blood T cell repertoires in COVID-19. Measured with immunoSEQ multiplex PCR; TCRdb has only the in-frame clones, and not every one. This repertoire shows 250,000 to 350,000 clones, around 87% found once; its top ten account for about 2.2%. Sequencing used peripheral blood. These receptors all come from a woman between 50 and 59 years old who had recovered from COVID-19.

There are a few counts of this clone. The J gene is TRBJ1-6, the V gene TRBV14, with unresolved D. Germline V gene lookup returns CDR1 SGHDN and CDR2 FVKESK. Between the trimmed V and J ends, which lost 1 base and 4 bases, there was a span of 5 bases. There are 14 residues in the CDR3. In DNA form, the CDR3 reads TGTGCCAGCAGCCAAGCCCTATATAATTCACCCCTCCACTTT. Protein: CASSQALYNSPLHF. The complete variable domain, with remaining parts taken from reference TRBV14 and TRBJ1-6, reads EAGVTQFPSHSVIEKGQTVTLRCDPISGHDNLYWYRRVMGKEIKFLLHFVKESKQDESGMPNNRFLAERTGGTYSTLKVQPAELEDSGVYFCASSQALYNSPLHFGNGTRLTVT.

The chain joins TRBV7-3 to TRBJ2-1; maybe TRBD2 (6 bases). The germline CDR1 and CDR2 sequences are SGHTA and FQGTGA. V was pared by 4 bases and J by 6 bases, with 7 bases between. This CDR3 is 12 amino acids long. CDR3 sequence: CASSSGVNEQFF. CDR3 bases: TGTGCCAGCAGCTCGGGAGTCAATGAGCAGTTCTTC.

The chain is built from TRBV11-1 and TRBJ2-2; tentative D call: TRBD2 (5 bases). This CDR3 is built from 15 residues. Trimming cost V 3 bases and J 1 base, with 9 bases left between them. CDR1 and CDR2 (germline): SGHAT, FQDESV (reference sequence). Here the CDR3 reads CASSLRALNTGELFF. CDR3 sequence (DNA): TGTGCCAGCAGCTTGCGGGCCCTGAACACCGGGGAGCTGTTTTTT.

CDR3 residues: CASSETAGANEKLFF. The DNA of the CDR3 is TGTGCCAGCAGTGAAACTGCAGGGGCTAATGAAAAACTGTTTTTT. V and J are TRBV6-1 and TRBJ1-4, with D perhaps matching TRBD1 (6 bases). There are 15 residues in the CDR3. Germline V gene sequence: CDR1 MNHNS, CDR2 SASEGT. V lost 2 bases, J lost 3 bases, and 10 bases lay in between.

The V call is TRBV14, the J call TRBJ1-2; D is perhaps TRBD1 (5 bases). Trimming took 1 base from V and 3 from J, leaving 6 bases between them. This CDR3 is 13 amino acids long. CDR1 and CDR2 from the germline V gene are SGHDN and FVKESK. The CDR3 DNA is TGTGCCAGCAGCCAAGCAGGGTACTATGGCTACACCTTC. Its protein product is CASSQAGYYGYTF.

In its sample, this clone was seen a few times. The gene calls are TRBV18 and TRBJ1-1; the D gene is possibly TRBD1 (6 bases). The V end was cut by 3 bases, the J end by 7 bases, with 18 bases between. Germline V CDR1 and CDR2: KGHSH, LQKENI. This CDR3 is 15 amino acids long. The CDR3 region is CASSPVVAAGDEAFF. CDR3 coding DNA: TGTGCCAGCTCACCGGTAGTGGCGGCAGGGGATGAAGCTTTCTTT.